These 8 T cell receptor beta chains were all obtained from the same sample, sequenced in a study of T cell responses to AZD1222 COVID-19 vaccine. The table came from immunoSEQ multiplex PCR; TCRdb's copy has only in-frame clones and leaves some out. The sample holds about 120,000 clones, 80% to 90% seen once. The sample here was peripheral blood, taken on day 0 of AZD1222 vaccination. These receptors were taken from an adult in good health.

J is TRBJ1-4 and V is TRBV11-2, with 7 bases that match TRBD1. Germline V gene sequence: CDR1 SGHAT, CDR2 FQNNGV. V gave up 5 bases and J gave up 6 bases; unmatched junction bases: 6. This CDR3 contains 14 residues. CDR3 in amino acids: CASSQPGQYEKLFF. For the CDR3, the DNA is TGTGCCAGCAGCCAACCGGGACAGTATGAAAAACTGTTTTTT.

This clone was picked up a small number of times. The chain carries TRBV10-3 and TRBJ2-4; no reliable D call. V dropped 4 bases and J dropped 1 base, with 14 bases sitting between them. The CDR3 length is 16 residues. The germline V gene has CDR1 ENHRY and CDR2 SYGVKD. Here the CDR3 DNA reads TGTGCCATCAGTGGAGGATCCCCGAGGGCCAAAAACATTCAGTACTTC. It translates to CAISGGSPRAKNIQYF.

The gene calls are TRBV5-8 and TRBJ1-5; weak D call: TRBD1 (6 bases). The V gene lost 4 bases and the J gene lost 3 bases, with 17 bases spanning the gap. This CDR3 has 16 amino acids. Germline V gives CDR1 SGHTS, CDR2 YDEGEE. The CDR3 is CASSLNQGRPNQPQHF. The CDR3 DNA follows: TGTGCCAGCAGCCTCAATCAGGGGCGCCCCAATCAGCCCCAGCATTTT. The complete variable domain, with remaining parts taken from reference TRBV5-8 and TRBJ1-5, reads EAGVTQSPTHLIKTRGQQATLRCSPISGHTSVYWYQQALGLGLQFLLWYDEGEERNRGNFPPRFSGRQFPNYSSELNVNALELEDSALYLCASSLNQGRPNQPQHFGDGTRLSIL.

The V call is TRBV5-4, the J call TRBJ2-7, with D possibly being TRBD1 or TRBD2 (8 bases each). The CDR3 covers 14 residues. Trimming left V 7 bases short and J 3 bases short, with 17 bases between. CDR1 and CDR2 (germline): SGHNT, YYREEE (reference sequence). CDR3 nucleotide sequence: TGTGCCAGCCGCATTAGCGGGACAGGCTACGAGCAGTACTTC. Amino acid sequence: CASRISGTGYEQYF. Together with reference TRBV5-4 and TRBJ2-7, the CDR3 gives the full variable domain: ETGVTQSPTHLIKTRGQQVTLRCSSQSGHNTVSWYQQALGQGPQFIFQYYREEENGRGNFPPRFSGLQFPNYSSELNVNALELDDSALYLCASRISGTGYEQYFGPGTRLTVT.

The chain links TRBV7-9 to TRBJ2-1; D gene unclear. The CDR3 spans 12 residues. The germline CDR1 and CDR2 sequences are SEHNR and FQNEAQ (reference sequence). Trimming took 0 bases from V and 3 from J, leaving 0 bases between them. This CDR3 is CASSLAYNEQFF. The CDR3 DNA is TGTGCCAGCAGCTTAGCCTACAATGAGCAGTTCTTC.

This clone has a single count. The chain recombines TRBV2 with TRBJ1-1; no clear D gene. V lost 5 bases to trimming and J lost 5 bases, with 15 bases between them. CDR1 and CDR2 (germline): SNHLY, FYNNEI. The CDR3 consists of 14 residues. The CDR3 coding sequence is TGTGCCAGCAGTTTTTCGGGTGGGGAGACTGAAGCTTTCTTT. Its protein product is CASSFSGGETEAFF.

The chain links TRBV27 to TRBJ1-5, with unresolved D. CDR3 length: 15 residues. Germline V gene lookup returns CDR1 MNHEY and CDR2 SMNVEV (reference sequence). V was pared by 7 bases and J by 7 bases, with 20 bases between. This CDR3 reads CASNPSAPTWQPQHF. DNA of the CDR3: TGTGCCAGCAATCCCTCGGCTCCGACGTGGCAGCCCCAGCATTTT.

This chain uses TRBV7-2 with TRBJ2-5, with a weak D call TRBD1 (6 bases). The CDR3 is made up of 17 amino acids. V was cut by 4 bases and J by 5 bases, with 23 bases left in between. CDR1 and CDR2 from the germline V gene are SGHTA and FQGNSA. CDR3 loop: CASSSGSGGAMLETQYF. DNA of the CDR3: TGTGCCAGCAGCTCCGGCAGTGGGGGCGCCATGTTGGAGACCCAGTACTTC.